One sample yielded the 23 T cell receptor beta chains listed below, sequenced in a study of blood T cell repertoires in COVID-19. The repertoire was sequenced with immunoSEQ multiplex PCR; TCRdb's copy has only in-frame clones and lacks some. The sample contains more than 95,000 clones, around 74% of which appear only once. The material sequenced was peripheral blood. These receptor sequences come from a woman aged 70-85 years with acute or convalescent COVID-19.

This chain uses TRBV18 with TRBJ1-1; perhaps TRBD1 as D (6 bases). V was pared by 1 base and J by 3 bases, with 9 bases between. From germline, CDR1 is KGHSH and CDR2 LQKENI. The CDR3 spans 14 residues. The CDR3 DNA reads as TGTGCCAGCTCACCACTTCCAGGGGACACTGAAGCTTTCTTT. Translation: CASSPLPGDTEAFF. Full variable domain (rest looked up from reference TRBV18 and TRBJ1-1): NAGVMQNPRHLVRRRGQEARLRCSPMKGHSHVYWYRQLPEEGLKFMVYLQKENIIDESGMPKERFSAEFPKEGPSILRIQQVVRGDSAAYFCASSPLPGDTEAFFGQGTRLTVV.

This chain links TRBV29-1 with TRBJ2-3, with D perhaps matching TRBD1 (5 bases). Germline V gene lookup returns CDR1 SQVTM and CDR2 ANQGSEA. Between the trimmed V and J ends, which lost 3 bases and 6 bases, there was a span of 13 bases. This CDR3 spans 13 amino acids. CDR3 in DNA: TGCAGCGTTGACGGCCAGGGCAGTGATACGCAGTATTTT. The encoded protein is CSVDGQGSDTQYF.

This clone was found a few times. The V and J genes are TRBV19 and TRBJ1-3; D remains unclear. With 5 bases removed from V and 2 bases from J, the gap between germline ends came to 10 bases. The germline CDR1 and CDR2 sequences are LNHDA and SQIVND (reference sequence). The CDR3 extends over 14 amino acids. The CDR3 sequence: CASSSSYPGNTIYF. DNA for the CDR3: TGTGCCAGTAGTTCATCCTATCCTGGAAACACCATATATTTT.

V usage is TRBV7-2 and J usage is TRBJ1-1, with D hard to call. V was cut by 5 bases and J by 4 bases, with 11 bases left in between. This CDR3 spans 13 amino acids. The germline CDR1 and CDR2 sequences are SGHTA and FQGNSA. The CDR3 is CASSKTLSTEAFF. CDR3 nucleotide sequence: TGTGCCAGCAGCAAGACATTGAGCACTGAAGCTTTCTTT.

The chain couples TRBV7-8 to TRBJ1-5; tentatively, D is TRBD1 (5 bases). The CDR3 extends over 13 amino acids. Germline CDR1 and CDR2: SGHVS and FQNEAQ. With 5 bases removed from V and 2 bases from J, the gap between germline ends came to 7 bases. This CDR3 reads CASSQGGNQPQHF. For the CDR3, the DNA is TGTGCCAGCAGCCAGGGAGGCAATCAGCCCCAGCATTTT.

There are a few counts of this clone. The genes are TRBV27 and TRBJ2-1; TRBD1 matches 9 bases. This CDR3 contains 12 residues. V shed 8 bases and J 8 bases; nucleotides not matched to a gene: 4. CDR1 and CDR2 (germline): MNHEY, SMNVEV (reference sequence). CDR3 sequence: CASRQGVHEQFF. The CDR3 DNA sequence: TGTGCCAGCCGACAGGGGGTACATGAGCAGTTCTTC.

The chain couples TRBV7-2 to TRBJ1-2; 8 nucleotides align to TRBD1. Germline assignment: CDR1 SGHTA and CDR2 FQGNSA. This CDR3 region has 13 residues. The trim removed 2 bases at V and 8 bases at J, leaving 4 bases unmatched. CDR3 nucleotide sequence: TGTGCCAGCAGCTTAACAGGGGGTAGCGGCTACACCTTC. Translated, it gives CASSLTGGSGYTF.

This chain joins TRBV7-9 and TRBJ1-1, with D possibly matching TRBD1 (6 bases). With 5 bases removed from V and 1 base from J, the gap between germline ends came to 14 bases. Germline V gene lookup returns CDR1 SEHNR and CDR2 FQNEAQ (reference sequence). The CDR3 extends over 15 amino acids. The CDR3 DNA sequence: TGTGCCAGCAGCCCCCTTGGACAGAGGAACACTGAAGCTTTCTTT. This gives the protein CASSPLGQRNTEAFF.

V and J are TRBV19 and TRBJ1-5; D is possibly TRBD1 (6 bases). The germline CDR1 and CDR2 sequences are LNHDA and SQIVND (reference sequence). The ends were cut back, 1 base at V and 6 bases at J, with 13 bases in the middle. There are 15 residues in the CDR3. The CDR3 reads CASSIAGQGFQPQHF. In DNA, the CDR3 is TGTGCCAGTAGTATAGCTGGCCAGGGGTTTCAGCCCCAGCATTTT.

This clone is a singleton in its sample. This sample includes further DNA sequences coding for the same CDR3. The chain has TRBV15 and TRBJ1-3, with D uncertain. The CDR3 is made up of 14 amino acids. Germline assignment: CDR1 LNHNV and CDR2 YYDKDF (reference sequence). The V and J ends lost 1 base and 0 bases respectively, with 4 bases between them. The CDR3 region is CATSRGSSGNTIYF. In nucleotides, the CDR3 is TGTGCCACCAGCAGAGGTAGCTCTGGAAACACCATATATTTT. Based on the CDR3 plus reference TRBV15 and TRBJ1-3, the full variable domain is DAMVIQNPRYQVTQFGKPVTLSCSQTLNHNVMYWYQQKSSQAPKLLFHYYDKDFNNEADTPDNFQSRRPNTSFCFLDIRSPGLGDTAMYLCATSRGSSGNTIYFGEGSWLTVV.

The rearrangement uses TRBV7-2 and TRBJ1-4, with 8 nucleotides matching TRBD1. There are 13 residues in the CDR3. CDR1 SGHTA and CDR2 FQGNSA come from the germline V gene. V lost 5 bases and J lost 8; bases outside the gene matches: 4. CDR3 sequence reads: CASSRDRTEKLFF. CDR3 bases: TGTGCCAGCAGCCGGGACAGGACCGAAAAACTGTTTTTT.

The chain carries TRBV28 and TRBJ2-2; TRBD1 agrees at 8 bases. CDR1 and CDR2 from the germline V gene are MDHEN and SYDVKM. The V and J ends lost 2 bases and 2 bases, in that order; junction bases with no gene match: 4. The CDR3 length is 16 residues. The CDR3 bases are TGTGCCAGCAGTTTACTCGGACAGGGCAACACCGGGGAGCTGTTTTTT. Its protein product is CASSLLGQGNTGELFF.

V and J are TRBV5-1 and TRBJ2-1; D ambiguous. CDR1 is SGHRS, CDR2 YFSETQ, per germline. The CDR3 totals 15 residues. V lost 0 bases and J lost 0, with 7 bases in between. This chain's CDR3 is CASSLASSSYNEQFF. DNA for the CDR3: TGCGCCAGCAGCTTGGCGAGTAGCTCCTACAATGAGCAGTTCTTC. The variable domain in full, completed from reference TRBV5-1 and TRBJ2-1, reads KAGVTQTPRYLIKTRGQQVTLSCSPISGHRSVSWYQQTPGQGLQFLFEYFSETQRNKGNFPGRFSGRQFSNSRSEMNVSTLELGDSALYLCASSLASSSYNEQFFGPGTRLTVL.

The V and J genes are TRBV7-7 and TRBJ2-2; 9 positions match TRBD1. The V gene end was trimmed by 5 bases and the J gene end by 1 base; junction bases not matched to a gene: 2. Germline CDR1 is SSHAT and CDR2 is FNYEAQ (reference sequence). The CDR3 extends over 15 amino acids. CDR3 DNA: TGTGCCAGCAGCCGGACAGGGGAGAACACCGGGGAGCTGTTTTTT. Translated, it gives CASSRTGENTGELFF.

V is TRBV5-1 and J is TRBJ1-4, with 7 bases matching TRBD1. The CDR3 consists of 14 residues. The J segment lost 7 bases and the V segment lost 3 bases, leaving 6 bases of the junction unmatched. Germline V gene data show CDR1 as SGHRS and CDR2 as YFSETQ. The CDR3 DNA is TGCGCCAGCAGCTCACGACAGGGCGGTGAAAAACTGTTTTTT. It translates to CASSSRQGGEKLFF.

The chain is built from TRBV27 and TRBJ1-2; D is possibly TRBD1 (6 bases). This CDR3 contains 15 residues. CDR1 and CDR2 from the germline V gene are MNHEY and SMNVEV (reference sequence). V was cut by 5 bases and J by 6 bases, with 19 bases left in between. In DNA form, the CDR3 reads TGTGCCAGCAGTCCGCAAACAGGGCCCTGGGATGGCTACACCTTC. It is translated as CASSPQTGPWDGYTF.

The J gene is TRBJ1-6, the V gene TRBV5-1; TRBD1 aligns across 7 bases. Unmatched junction bases numbered 6, after V lost 4 bases and J lost 5 bases. CDR1 SGHRS and CDR2 YFSETQ come from the germline V gene. The CDR3 is 15 amino acids. CDR3 DNA: TGCGCCAGCAGCATGAGACAGGGCGATAATTCACCCCTCCACTTT. Its translation: CASSMRQGDNSPLHF.

The chain links TRBV5-6 to TRBJ2-3; 9 bases are a match to TRBD1. The CDR3 has 15 residues. Germline assignment: CDR1 SGHDT and CDR2 YYEEEE. V was pared by 6 bases and J by 2 bases, with 7 bases of the junction left unmatched. Here the CDR3 reads CASTTGTGLTDTQYF. CDR3 bases: TGTGCCAGCACTACCGGGACAGGGCTCACAGATACGCAGTATTTT.

This clone occurred a few times. The V call is TRBV10-3, the J call TRBJ2-7; 8 bases agree with TRBD1. The CDR3 is 12 residues long. The V gene's germline CDR1 is ENHRY and CDR2 SYGVKD. The junction had 3 bases not matched to a gene; V was cut back by 6 bases and J by 5 bases. CDR3 protein: CAIRGQAHEQYF. The DNA of the CDR3 is TGTGCCATCAGGGGACAGGCCCACGAGCAGTACTTC.

This chain connects TRBV5-4 to TRBJ2-2, with D perhaps TRBD2 (6 bases). The CDR3 contains 15 residues. V lost 4 bases to trimming and J lost 1 base, with 11 bases between them. Germline CDR1 reads SGHNT; CDR2 reads YYREEE (reference sequence). The CDR3 protein is CASSPGRGNTGELFF. CDR3 coding DNA: TGTGCCAGCAGCCCCGGGCGGGGGAACACCGGGGAGCTGTTTTTT.

The genes are TRBV5-6 and TRBJ1-2, with 10 bases lining up with TRBD1. CDR1 is SGHDT and CDR2 is YYEEEE in the germline V gene. V was clipped by 0 bases and J by 4 bases; unmatched bases: 6. This CDR3 is 16 amino acids long. The CDR3 nucleotides are TGTGCCAGCAGCTTGGGCGGACAGGGGGATACCTATGGCTACACCTTC. This gives the protein CASSLGGQGDTYGYTF.

Remarks on this clone: The DNA is left out, because the CDR3 cannot be placed on it with certainty; the CDR3 is given as TCRdb lists it. The chain links TRBV9 to TRBJ1-1; TRBD1 was called by the table and not checked on the DNA. The CDR3 region is 13 residues in length, termini included. Germline V gene data show CDR1 as SGDLS and CDR2 as YYNGEE. The chain's CDR3 is CASSVGTGSESFF.

The chain recombines TRBV5-8 with TRBJ2-7, with D possibly matching TRBD1 (6 bases). The germline CDR1 and CDR2 sequences are SGHTS and YDEGEE. With 2 bases removed from V and 6 bases from J, the gap between germline ends came to 9 bases. The CDR3 consists of 12 residues. The CDR3 spells CASSFTGIEQYF. CDR3 DNA sequence: TGTGCCAGCAGCTTCACAGGGATCGAGCAGTACTTC.